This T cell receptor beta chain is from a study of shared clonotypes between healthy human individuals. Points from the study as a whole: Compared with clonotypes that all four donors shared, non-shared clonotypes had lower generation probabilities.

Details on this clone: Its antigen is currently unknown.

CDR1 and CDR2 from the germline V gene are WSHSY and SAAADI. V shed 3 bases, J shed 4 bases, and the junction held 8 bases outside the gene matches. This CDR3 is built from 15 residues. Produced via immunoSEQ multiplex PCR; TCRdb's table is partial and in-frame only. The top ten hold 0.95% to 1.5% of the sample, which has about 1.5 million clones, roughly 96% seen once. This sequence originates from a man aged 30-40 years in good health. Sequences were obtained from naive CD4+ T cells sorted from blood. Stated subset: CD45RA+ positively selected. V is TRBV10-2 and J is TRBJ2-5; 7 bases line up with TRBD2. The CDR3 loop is CASSDRPGGRETQYF. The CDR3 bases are TGCGCCAGCAGTGACCGTCCGGGGGGTAGAGAGACCCAGTACTTC.